Sequencing of this T cell receptor beta chain was carried out in a study of blood T cell repertoires in COVID-19. Turning to the study itself: Samples representing acute and convalescent COVID-19 were sourced from the United States, Italy and Spain.

This table comes from immunoSEQ multiplex PCR, and its TCRdb copy is limited to in-frame clones, with some not included. The table includes fewer than 350,000 clones, 88% detected once. Trimming removed 3 bases from V and 2 bases from J, with 14 bases in between. CDR1 KGHDR and CDR2 SFDVKD come from the germline V gene. This CDR3 has 16 amino acids. This TCR was sampled from a woman in her 30s who had recovered from COVID-19. The chain combines TRBV24-1 with TRBJ2-3; D call uncertain. Source material: PBMCs or T cells enriched from blood (not recorded which). This CDR3 reads CATSDTTRLFTDTQYF. The CDR3 bases are TGTGCCACCAGTGATACGACCAGGTTGTTCACAGATACGCAGTATTTT.